Listed here are 27 T cell receptor beta chains from one sample, sequenced in a study of human T cells and chemical hapten exposure. Each CDR3 protein is one row after TCRdb ran MiXCR on the RACE reads. The data show roughly 380,000 distinct CDR3 sequences, with approximately 5% seen just once and under 2.5% held by the top ten. Time point here: patch test 1, 2 weeks after DPC sensitization. Stated treatment: therapeutic diphenylcyclopropenone sensitization with weekly scalp DPC. This specimen consisted of whole blood, obtained in connection with sensitization to the hapten diphenylcyclopropenone (DPC). The receptors originated from a woman in her 50s with alopecia areata. Some clones in this sample may be carry-over from other donors' samples.

The chain recombines TRBV9 with TRBJ2-1; 9 bases map to TRBD2. V was pared by 0 bases and J by 8 bases, with 9 bases of the junction left unmatched. Germline V gene data show CDR1 as SGDLS and CDR2 as YYNGEE. This CDR3 has 16 amino acids. The CDR3 nucleotides read TGTGCCAGCAGCGTAGGGGCTAGCGGGGTGGTAGATGAGCAGTTCTTC. This encodes CASSVGASGVVDEQFF.

This chain uses TRBV5-1 with TRBJ2-3, with 9 bases aligning to TRBD1. Trimming cost V 4 bases and J 3 bases; bases outside gene matches: 21. The germline CDR1 and CDR2 sequences are SGHRS and YFSETQ. The length of the CDR3 is 20 residues. The CDR3 loop reads CASSLDPPTMYRGRTDTQYF. The CDR3 DNA reads TGCGCCAGCAGCCTTGACCCCCCAACCATGTACAGGGGGCGAACAGATACGCAGTATTTT.

This clonotype has at least ten counts. The rearrangement uses TRBV3-1 and TRBJ2-3, with TRBD1 identical over 7 bases. Looked up from germline, CDR1 is LGHDT and CDR2 is YNNKEL (reference sequence). V shed 4 bases, J shed 6 bases, and the junction held 13 bases outside the gene matches. This CDR3 contains 16 residues. The CDR3 region has the DNA TGTGCCAGCAGCCGACAGGGCGCGTACACCAGGGATACGCAGTATTTT. This encodes CASSRQGAYTRDTQYF.

The table lists this clonotype with many counts. The genes are TRBV7-2 and TRBJ1-5; no definite D call. CDR3 length equals 12 residues. Germline CDR1 is SGHTA and CDR2 is FQGNSA. Trimming removed 0 bases at V and 6 bases at J, with 3 bases between. The CDR3 region has the DNA TGTGCCAGCAGCTTAGCGGTTCAGCCCCAGCATTTT. This translates into CASSLAVQPQHF.

This clonotype was detected many times. The CDR3 bases are TGCAGTGTTTCCGAAGCGGCAGGGCATGGTGAAAAACTGTTTTTT. The encoded protein is CSVSEAAGHGEKLFF. This chain joins TRBV20-1 and TRBJ1-4, with D possibly matching TRBD1 (5 bases). Germline assignment: CDR1 DFQATT and CDR2 SNEGSKA (reference sequence). Between the trimmed V and J ends, which lost 7 bases and 7 bases, there was a span of 22 bases. The CDR3 contains 15 residues.

This clonotype was detected ten times or more. The DNA for the CDR3 is TGTGCCAGCAGTCCCGGGACTAGATCCCACAATGAGCAGTTCTTC. It translates to CASSPGTRSHNEQFF. The chain joins TRBV6-2 or TRBV6-3 to TRBJ2-1; 8 nucleotides align to TRBD2. The CDR3 runs to 15 residues. CDR1 MNHEY and CDR2 SVGEGT come from the germline V gene. Trimming took 5 bases from V and 5 from J; bases not matched to a gene: 8.

This clonotype turned up a few times. The genes are TRBV29-1 and TRBJ2-1; D not resolved. The germline V and J ends were trimmed by 2 bases and 4 bases, with 12 bases remaining between them. The germline CDR1 and CDR2 sequences are SQVTM and ANQGSEA. The CDR3 is made up of 14 amino acids. CDR3 loop: CSVENRVQYNEQFF. CDR3 DNA: TGCAGCGTTGAAAACCGGGTGCAATACAATGAGCAGTTCTTC.

This clonotype was detected ten times or more. The rearrangement uses TRBV6-1 and TRBJ2-1; 7 nucleotides match TRBD1. Trimming cost V 6 bases and J 3 bases; bases outside gene matches: 8. Germline CDR1 MNHNS, CDR2 SASEGT. The CDR3 loop spans 15 amino acids. The CDR3 reads CASSSTGTVYNEQFF. The CDR3 DNA follows: TGTGCCAGCAGCTCAACGGGGACAGTCTACAATGAGCAGTTCTTC.

This clonotype was counted only a few times. This sequence joins TRBV7-9 and TRBJ2-2; D not certain. CDR3 length equals 17 residues. Trimming left V 1 base short and J 0 bases short, with 12 bases between. The germline V gene encodes CDR1 SEHNR and CDR2 FQNEAQ (reference sequence). CDR3: CASSLVVRATNTGELFF. CDR3 in DNA: TGTGCCAGCAGCTTAGTCGTCCGAGCGACGAACACCGGGGAGCTGTTTTTT.

This clonotype was seen at least ten times. The chain combines TRBV4-1 with TRBJ2-5; D might be TRBD1 (6 bases). V lost 0 bases and J lost 3, with 8 bases in between. The CDR3 is 14 residues long. Germline V CDR1 and CDR2: MGHRA, YSYEKL. CDR3 bases: TGCGCCAGCAGCCAAGAGGCAGGGGAAGAGACCCAGTACTTC. Protein: CASSQEAGEETQYF.

The chain has TRBV9 and TRBJ2-1; 12 bases map to TRBD2. Germline CDR1 and CDR2: SGDLS and YYNGEE. After removal of 3 bases from V and 8 bases from J, the junction contained 6 bases not matched to a gene. CDR3 length: 15 amino acids. DNA of the CDR3: TGTGCCAGCAGCGCCTCTAGCGGGGGGGCCTATGAGCAGTTCTTC. It yields the protein CASSASSGGAYEQFF.

This clonotype has at least ten counts. The chain employs TRBV28 and TRBJ1-2; D is unresolved. Germline lookup yields CDR1 MDHEN and CDR2 SYDVKM. Trimming stripped 5 bases from V and 4 bases from J, with 11 bases between. This CDR3 spans 13 amino acids. In DNA, the CDR3 is TGTGCCAGCAGTACGGTGCTAGGCTATGGCTACACCTTC. This codes for CASSTVLGYGYTF.

This clonotype was counted between two and nine times. The chain links TRBV6-5 to TRBJ1-2; tentative D call: TRBD1 (5 bases). The V end was cut by 0 bases, the J end by 4 bases, with 15 bases between. Per the germline V gene, CDR1 is MNHEY and CDR2 is SVGAGI. This CDR3 is built from 16 residues. The chain's CDR3 is CASSYSMTGGVYGYTF. The CDR3 region has the DNA TGTGCCAGCAGTTACTCTATGACGGGGGGAGTCTATGGCTACACCTTC.

This clonotype was found many times. This chain uses TRBV6-6 with TRBJ2-5, with D unclear. Germline V gene lookup returns CDR1 MNHNY and CDR2 SVGAGI (reference sequence). The CDR3 length is 15 residues. The V end lost 0 bases, the J end lost 2 bases, and 10 bases lay between the germline ends. The CDR3 sequence: CASSYSRLRQETQYF. As DNA, the CDR3 is TGTGCCAGCAGTTACTCGAGGCTCAGACAAGAGACCCAGTACTTC.

This chain links TRBV20-1 with TRBJ1-3, with 8 bases identical to TRBD1. The CDR3 runs to 13 residues. Germline trimming cut 5 bases from V and 2 bases from J; bases unmatched to any gene: 2. Per the germline V gene, CDR1 is DFQATT and CDR2 is SNEGSKA (reference sequence). CDR3 residues: CSAQTGAGNTIYF. For the CDR3, the DNA is TGCAGTGCTCAGACAGGGGCTGGAAACACCATATATTTT.

V is TRBV9 and J is TRBJ2-7; TRBD1 matches 7 bases. Germline values: CDR1 SGDLS, CDR2 YYNGEE. Trimming at V came to 3 bases and at J to 2 bases, leaving 5 bases not matched to a gene. The CDR3 is 14 amino acids. The CDR3 loop is CASSGRDRAYEQYF. The CDR3 DNA reads TGTGCCAGCAGCGGCCGGGACAGAGCCTACGAGCAGTACTTC. Drawing the rest from reference TRBV9 and TRBJ2-7, the complete variable domain is DSGVTQTPKHLITATGQRVTLRCSPRSGDLSVYWYQQSLDQGLQFLIQYYNGEERAKGNILERFSAQQFPDLHSELNLSSLELGDSALYFCASSGRDRAYEQYFGPGTRLTVT.

This clonotype has more than one count but fewer than ten. The chain joins TRBV6-1 to TRBJ2-1, with D perhaps TRBD1 or TRBD2 (7 bases each). Germline CDR1 MNHNS, CDR2 SASEGT. With 0 bases removed from V and 4 bases from J, the gap between germline ends came to 10 bases. The CDR3 is 15 amino acids. CDR3 sequence reads: CASSEAQGGYNEQFF. The CDR3 region has the DNA TGTGCCAGCAGTGAAGCCCAGGGGGGGTACAATGAGCAGTTCTTC.

This clonotype appeared many times. One end of the junction fails to match germline, which may point to a read error. The chain links TRBV7-8 to TRBJ1-1, with TRBD1 as a possible D gene (6 bases). This CDR3 is built from 15 residues. CDR1 and CDR2 (germline): SGHVS, FQNEAQ. In DNA, the CDR3 is TGTGCCAGCAGTTTAGTGGGGGGGCAGGCCACTGAAGCTTTCTTT. Encoded protein: CASSLVGGQATEAFF. The full variable domain, completed using reference TRBV7-8 and TRBJ1-1, is GAGVSQSPRYKVAKRGQDVALRCDPISGHVSLFWYQQALGQGPEFLTYFQNEAQLDKSGLPSDRFFAERPEGSVSTLKIQRTQQEDSAVYLCASSLVGGQATEAFFGQGTRLTVV.

This clonotype has a handful of counts. The chain uses TRBV20-1 and TRBJ2-1; weak D call: TRBD2 (5 bases). This CDR3 is 15 amino acids long. Germline V gene data show CDR1 as DFQATT and CDR2 as SNEGSKA (reference sequence). Trimming shortened V by 0 bases and J by 2 bases, and 11 bases separated the two germline ends. Written as DNA, the CDR3 is TGCAGTGCTAGAGATCTAGCTCTTGCCTACAATGAGCAGTTCTTC. It is translated as CSARDLALAYNEQFF.

This clonotype has ten or more counts. The CDR3 is CASSLAGWGEQYF. Written as DNA, the CDR3 is TGTGCCAGCAGCTTAGCGGGCTGGGGCGAGCAGTACTTC. The rearrangement links TRBV7-2 to TRBJ2-7; D call uncertain. V shed 0 bases and J shed 6 bases, with 9 bases lying between them. The germline V gene encodes CDR1 SGHTA and CDR2 FQGNSA. The CDR3 sequence is 13 residues long.

This clonotype came up a few times. V usage is TRBV20-1 and J usage is TRBJ2-1; tentative D call: TRBD1 (5 bases). V shed 6 bases and J shed 4 bases, with 13 bases lying between them. CDR1 is DFQATT and CDR2 is SNEGSKA in the germline V gene (reference sequence). This CDR3 is built from 13 residues. For the CDR3, the DNA is TGCAGTGCCAGCAGGGATCGGTACAATGAGCAGTTCTTC. Translated, it gives CSASRDRYNEQFF.

The sample holds many counts of this clonotype. This chain uses TRBV20-1 with TRBJ1-6; no clear D. The CDR3 consists of 14 residues. In germline, CDR1 is DFQATT, CDR2 SNEGSKA (reference sequence). Trimming left V 3 bases short and J 3 bases short, with 9 bases between. The CDR3 bases are TGCAGTGCTAGTGGCGGGAGCTATAATTCACCCCTCCACTTT. This gives the protein CSASGGSYNSPLHF.

The J gene is TRBJ1-3, the V gene TRBV20-1, with D maybe TRBD1 (5 bases). The CDR3 sequence is 15 residues long. Trimming took off 0 bases at V and 0 bases at J, with 9 bases between the two ends. CDR1 is DFQATT and CDR2 is SNEGSKA in the germline V gene (reference sequence). CDR3 protein: CSARDRGASGNTIYF. DNA of the CDR3: TGCAGTGCTAGAGATAGAGGGGCCTCTGGAAACACCATATATTTT.

This clonotype has a handful of counts. This chain uses TRBV6-2 or TRBV6-3 with TRBJ2-1, with 9 bases that match TRBD2. V dropped 5 bases and J dropped 8; count of bases not matched to a gene: 13. Germline values: CDR1 MNHEY, CDR2 SVGEGT. CDR3 length equals 16 residues. The CDR3 is CASSPFGGRGFDEQFF. The CDR3 DNA reads TGTGCCAGCAGTCCTTTTGGCGGGAGGGGGTTTGATGAGCAGTTCTTC.

This clonotype has ten or more counts. The J gene is TRBJ2-5, the V gene TRBV20-1; 10 bases fit TRBD2. Per germline, CDR1 DFQATT and CDR2 SNEGSKA (reference sequence). V shed 3 bases, J shed 4 bases, and the junction held 5 bases outside the gene matches. The CDR3 sequence is 14 residues long. CDR3 in DNA: TGCAGTGCTAGTCCCCTAGCGGGGGTAGAGACCCAGTACTTC. It codes for CSASPLAGVETQYF.

This clonotype was seen only a few times. CDR3 region: CASGAGSTDTQYF. The DNA for the CDR3 is TGTGCCAGCGGGGCGGGAAGCACAGATACGCAGTATTTT. The chain recombines TRBV6-5 with TRBJ2-3; a weak D match, TRBD2 (6 bases). Germline loops: CDR1 MNHEY, CDR2 SVGAGI. The V end was cut by 8 bases, the J end by 0 bases, with 9 bases between. The CDR3 is 13 residues long.

This clonotype was detected many times. The chain joins TRBV3-1 to TRBJ2-7, with TRBD2 matching 9 bases. There are 16 residues in the CDR3. With V trimmed by 0 bases and J by 5 bases, 8 bases remained unmatched. Germline CDR1 LGHDT, CDR2 YNNKEL (reference sequence). The CDR3 region is CASSQDLLAGRDEQYF. The CDR3 DNA reads TGTGCCAGCAGCCAAGATCTCCTAGCGGGACGGGACGAGCAGTACTTC.